This TCR beta chain stems from a study of blood T cells in healthy people across ages. V lost 5 bases and J lost 8, with 25 bases in between. CDR3 length: 17 amino acids. For the second PCR, which ran for roughly 7 to 11 cycles, a sample-barcoded 5' primer and a J-beta primer mix were used. MiXCR, run by TCRdb on the 5' RACE reads, gives a single entry per CDR3 protein. The repertoire includes about 780,000 distinct CDR3 sequences, around two thirds of them detected once, and about 27% sits in the top ten. This clonotype originated in a man aged 25 to 45 in good health. This sequence joins TRBV12-3 or TRBV12-4 and TRBJ2-1, with D perhaps matching TRBD1 or TRBD2 (6 bases each). What was sequenced was blood. The CDR3 is CASSPPLGWGASYEQFF. The CDR3 DNA reads as TGTGCCAGCAGTCCCCCCTTAGGGTGGGGGGCAAGTTATGAGCAGTTCTTC.